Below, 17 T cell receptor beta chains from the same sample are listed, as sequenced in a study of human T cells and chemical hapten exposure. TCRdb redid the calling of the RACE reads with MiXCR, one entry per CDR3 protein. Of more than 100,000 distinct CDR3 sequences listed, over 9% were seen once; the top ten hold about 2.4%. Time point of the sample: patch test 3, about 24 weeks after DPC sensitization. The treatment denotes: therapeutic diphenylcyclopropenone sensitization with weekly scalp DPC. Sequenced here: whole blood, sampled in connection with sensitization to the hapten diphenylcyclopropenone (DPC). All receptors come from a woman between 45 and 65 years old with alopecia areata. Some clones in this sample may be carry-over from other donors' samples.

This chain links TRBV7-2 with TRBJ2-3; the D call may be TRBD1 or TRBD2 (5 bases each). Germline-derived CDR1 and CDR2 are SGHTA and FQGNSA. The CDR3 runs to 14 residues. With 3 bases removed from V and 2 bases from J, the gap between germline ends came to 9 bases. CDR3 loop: CASSFRDPTDTQYF. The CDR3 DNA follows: TGTGCCAGCAGCTTTCGGGACCCCACAGATACGCAGTATTTT.

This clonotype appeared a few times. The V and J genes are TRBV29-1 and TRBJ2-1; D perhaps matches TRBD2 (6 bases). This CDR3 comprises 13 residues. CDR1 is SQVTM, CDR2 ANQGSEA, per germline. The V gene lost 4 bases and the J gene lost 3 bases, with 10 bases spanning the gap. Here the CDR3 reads CSVVAVDYNEQFF. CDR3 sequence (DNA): TGCAGCGTTGTAGCGGTCGACTACAATGAGCAGTTCTTC.

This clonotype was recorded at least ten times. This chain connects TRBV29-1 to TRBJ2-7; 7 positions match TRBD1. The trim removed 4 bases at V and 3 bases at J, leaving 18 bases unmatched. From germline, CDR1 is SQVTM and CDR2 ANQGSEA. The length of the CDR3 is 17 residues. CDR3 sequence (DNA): TGCAGCGTTGCAAGTGAACAGGGGAACCGAGGGAGCTACGAGCAGTACTTC. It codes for CSVASEQGNRGSYEQYF.

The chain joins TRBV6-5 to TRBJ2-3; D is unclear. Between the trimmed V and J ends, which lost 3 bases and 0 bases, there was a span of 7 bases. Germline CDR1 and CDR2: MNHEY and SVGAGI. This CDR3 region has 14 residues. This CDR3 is CASSYDSSTDTQYF. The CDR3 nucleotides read TGTGCCAGCAGTTATGATTCTAGCACAGATACGCAGTATTTT.

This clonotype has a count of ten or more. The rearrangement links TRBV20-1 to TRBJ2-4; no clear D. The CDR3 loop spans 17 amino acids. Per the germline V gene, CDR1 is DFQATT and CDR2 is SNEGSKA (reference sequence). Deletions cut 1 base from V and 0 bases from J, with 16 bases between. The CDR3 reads CSARGALDGLAKNIQYF. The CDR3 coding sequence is TGCAGTGCTAGAGGGGCACTTGACGGATTAGCCAAAAACATTCAGTACTTC.

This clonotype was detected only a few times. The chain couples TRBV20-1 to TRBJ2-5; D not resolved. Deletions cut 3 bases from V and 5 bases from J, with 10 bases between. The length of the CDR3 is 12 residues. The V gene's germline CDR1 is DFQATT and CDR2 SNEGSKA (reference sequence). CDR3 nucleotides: TGCAGTGCTAGGCCCGTTCGGGAGACCCAGTACTTC. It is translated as CSARPVRETQYF.

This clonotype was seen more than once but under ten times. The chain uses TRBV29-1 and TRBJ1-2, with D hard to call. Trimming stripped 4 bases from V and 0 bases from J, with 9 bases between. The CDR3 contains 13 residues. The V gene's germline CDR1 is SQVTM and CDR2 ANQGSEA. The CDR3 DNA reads TGCAGCGTTGTGCCGGAGTCTAACTATGGCTACACCTTC. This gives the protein CSVVPESNYGYTF.

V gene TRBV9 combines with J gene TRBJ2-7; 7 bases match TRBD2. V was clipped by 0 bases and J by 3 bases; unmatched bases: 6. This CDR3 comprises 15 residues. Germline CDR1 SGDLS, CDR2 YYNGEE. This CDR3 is CASSVGAGVDYEQYF. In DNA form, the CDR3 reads TGTGCCAGCAGCGTAGGGGCGGGAGTGGACTACGAGCAGTACTTC.

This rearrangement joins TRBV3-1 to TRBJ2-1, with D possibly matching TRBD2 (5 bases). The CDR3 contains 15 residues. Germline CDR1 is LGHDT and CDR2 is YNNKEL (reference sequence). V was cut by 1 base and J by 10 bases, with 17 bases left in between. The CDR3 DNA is TGTGCCAGCAGCCAAGGTGGCCTAGCTACAATCGAGCAGTTCTTC. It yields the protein CASSQGGLATIEQFF.

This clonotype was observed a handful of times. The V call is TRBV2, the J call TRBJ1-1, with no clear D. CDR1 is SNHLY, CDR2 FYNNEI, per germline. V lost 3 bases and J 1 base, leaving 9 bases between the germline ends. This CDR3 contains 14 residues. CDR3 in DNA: TGTGCCAGCAGTGACTGGCAGCCGAACACTGAAGCTTTCTTT. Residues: CASSDWQPNTEAFF.

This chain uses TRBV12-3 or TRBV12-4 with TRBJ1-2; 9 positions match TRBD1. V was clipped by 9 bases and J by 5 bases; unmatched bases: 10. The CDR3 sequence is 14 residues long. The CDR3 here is CASSGTGSFYGYTF. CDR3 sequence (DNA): TGTGCCAGTTCCGGGACAGGGTCTTTTTATGGCTACACCTTC.

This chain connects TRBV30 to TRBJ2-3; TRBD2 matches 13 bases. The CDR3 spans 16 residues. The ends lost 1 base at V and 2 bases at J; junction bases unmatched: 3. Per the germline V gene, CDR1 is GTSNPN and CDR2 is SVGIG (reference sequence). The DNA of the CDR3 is TGTGCCTGGAGTGAAGGACTAGCGGGAGCCACAGATACGCAGTATTTT. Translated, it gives CAWSEGLAGATDTQYF.

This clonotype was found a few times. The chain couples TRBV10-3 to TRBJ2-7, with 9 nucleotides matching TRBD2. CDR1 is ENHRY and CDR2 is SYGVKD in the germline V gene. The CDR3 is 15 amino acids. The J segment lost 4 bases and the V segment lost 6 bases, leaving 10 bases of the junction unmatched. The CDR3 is CAIREASGNMYEQYF. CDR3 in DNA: TGTGCCATCAGGGAAGCTAGCGGGAACATGTACGAGCAGTACTTC.

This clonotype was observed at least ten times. The CDR3 here is CASSLGQGSYEQYF. The CDR3 DNA follows: TGTGCCAGCAGTTTGGGACAGGGCTCCTACGAGCAGTACTTC. The chain joins TRBV27 to TRBJ2-7, with TRBD1 identical over 9 bases. Germline CDR1 is MNHEY and CDR2 is SMNVEV (reference sequence). The CDR3 totals 14 residues. The V and J ends lost 3 bases and 0 bases, in that order; junction bases with no gene match: 0.

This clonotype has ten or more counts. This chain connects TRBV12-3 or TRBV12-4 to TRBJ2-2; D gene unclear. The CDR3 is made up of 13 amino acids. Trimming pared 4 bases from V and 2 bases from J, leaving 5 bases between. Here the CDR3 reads CASSWVNTGELFF. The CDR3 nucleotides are TGTGCCAGCAGTTGGGTTAACACCGGGGAGCTGTTTTTT.

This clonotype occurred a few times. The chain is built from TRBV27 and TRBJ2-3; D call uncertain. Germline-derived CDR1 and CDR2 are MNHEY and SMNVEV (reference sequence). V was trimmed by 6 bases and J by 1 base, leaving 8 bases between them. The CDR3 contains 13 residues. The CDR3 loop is CASRPPGTDTQYF. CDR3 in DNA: TGTGCCAGCAGACCCCCCGGCACAGATACGCAGTATTTT.

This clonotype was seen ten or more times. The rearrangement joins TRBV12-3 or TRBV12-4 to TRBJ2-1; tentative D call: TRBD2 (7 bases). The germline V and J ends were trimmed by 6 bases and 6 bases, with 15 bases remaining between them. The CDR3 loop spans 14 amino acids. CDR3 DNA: TGTGCCAGCAGCTGGGGGGGGGCGGTCAATGAGCAGTTCTTC. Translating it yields CASSWGGAVNEQFF.